The entry below gives a single TCR beta chain sequence along with its context. What it recognizes is unknown. The entry originates in a study of shared clonotypes between healthy human individuals. Study-wide findings and caveats: Exclusively blood specimens were collected; tissue repertoires likely differ. The rarefaction results pointed to incomplete sorted-subset sequencing despite large depth. Generally, estimated richness proved larger in naive subsets than it did in memory subsets.

Trimming shortened V by 0 bases and J by 5 bases, and 9 bases separated the two germline ends. This CDR3 has 14 amino acids. Germline-derived CDR1 and CDR2 are SGHRS and YFSETQ. The assay was immunoSEQ multiplex PCR, and TCRdb's table has in-frame clones only and misses some. The table includes around 2,000,000 clones, 85% to 95% detected once. The gene calls are TRBV5-1 and TRBJ2-1, with a tentative D call TRBD2 (6 bases). Material: naive CD4+ T cells sorted from blood. Subset here: CD45RA+ positively selected. This receptor was taken from a man aged 18-30 years in good health. The CDR3 DNA is TGCGCCAGCAGCTTGGAGTGGAGGGACAATGAGCAGTTCTTC. Residues: CASSLEWRDNEQFF.